This is a list of T cell receptor beta chains from one sample in a study of blood T cell repertoires in COVID-19. Profiling relied on immunoSEQ multiplex PCR, and the TCRdb table lists in-frame clones only, not all of them. The table lists some 110,000 clones, around 85% of them singletons, with approximately 3% in the top ten. Sequencing was performed on peripheral blood. The receptors here all came from an elderly woman with COVID-19, enrolled during active disease. The CDR3 runs from the conserved cysteine through the conserved F or W. A D gene is named only where the DNA matches it firmly. Only some rows state a clone size, as once, few, many or a class for expanded clones.

j_gene,d_gene,v_gene,abundance,CDR3aa,CDR3nt
TRBJ2-5,NA,TRBV4-2,NA,CASSQDREGETQYF,TGTGCCAGCAGCCAAGACAGGGAAGGGGAGACCCAGTACTTC
TRBJ1-2,TRBD1,TRBV5-1,NA,CASTRLDRGHGYTF,TGCGCCAGCACCCGACTGGACAGGGGGCACGGCTACACCTTC
TRBJ2-7,NA,TRBV9,NA,CASSSSATYEQYF,TGTGCCAGCAGCTCTAGCGCTACCTACGAGCAGTACTTC
TRBJ2-5,TRBD2,TRBV28,NA,CASSTRTSGEVETQYF,TGTGCCAGCAGTACCCGGACTAGCGGAGAGGTCGAGACCCAGTACTTC
TRBJ2-1,TRBD2,TRBV6-4,NA,CASSDGLAGGNEQFF,TGTGCCAGCAGTGACGGGTTAGCGGGAGGCAATGAGCAGTTCTTC
TRBJ2-5,NA,TRBV5-1,NA,CASSFERLGTIAGQETQYF,TGCGCCAGCAGCTTTGAGCGTTTGGGTACGATTGCGGGGCAAGAGACCCAGTACTTC
TRBJ2-5,NA,TRBV2,NA,CASSERAGRVLETQYF,TGTGCCAGCAGTGAAAGGGCAGGGCGAGTCCTGGAGACCCAGTACTTC
TRBJ1-2,NA,TRBV19,once,CASSRVGNGYTF,TGTGCCAGTAGTCGGGTTGGAAATGGCTACACCTTC
TRBJ2-1,NA,TRBV29-1,NA,CSVPPGGNAYNEQFF,TGCAGCGTCCCCCCAGGAGGGAACGCCTACAATGAGCAGTTCTTC
TRBJ1-1,NA,TRBV5-4,NA,CASSEQGVDTEAFF,TGTGCCAGCAGCGAACAGGGTGTGGACACTGAAGCTTTCTTT
TRBJ2-1,TRBD2,TRBV3-1/TRBV3-2,NA,CASSQGSIRTSGSSTGGNEQFF,TGTGCCAGCAGCCAAGGATCCATTAGGACTAGCGGGAGCTCTACCGGGGGCAATGAGCAGTTCTTC
TRBJ2-3,NA,TRBV3-1/TRBV3-2,NA,CASSQVRGVGTDTQYF,TGTGCCAGCAGCCAAGTTCGGGGAGTTGGGACAGATACGCAGTATTTT
TRBJ2-1,TRBD2,TRBV15,NA,CATSRRLAGINEQFF,TGTGCCACCAGCAGGCGACTAGCGGGGATCAATGAGCAGTTCTTC
TRBJ2-1,NA,TRBV10-3,NA,CAISGVGLGLAYNEQFF,TGTGCCATCAGTGGGGTCGGGTTAGGACTCGCCTACAATGAGCAGTTCTTC
TRBJ2-2,TRBD1,TRBV7-2,NA,CASSPGQANTGELFF,TGTGCCAGCAGCCCCGGACAGGCGAACACCGGGGAGCTGTTTTTT
TRBJ2-5,NA,TRBV6-6,once,CASSPQETQYF,TGTGCCAGCAGTCCGCAAGAGACCCAGTACTTC